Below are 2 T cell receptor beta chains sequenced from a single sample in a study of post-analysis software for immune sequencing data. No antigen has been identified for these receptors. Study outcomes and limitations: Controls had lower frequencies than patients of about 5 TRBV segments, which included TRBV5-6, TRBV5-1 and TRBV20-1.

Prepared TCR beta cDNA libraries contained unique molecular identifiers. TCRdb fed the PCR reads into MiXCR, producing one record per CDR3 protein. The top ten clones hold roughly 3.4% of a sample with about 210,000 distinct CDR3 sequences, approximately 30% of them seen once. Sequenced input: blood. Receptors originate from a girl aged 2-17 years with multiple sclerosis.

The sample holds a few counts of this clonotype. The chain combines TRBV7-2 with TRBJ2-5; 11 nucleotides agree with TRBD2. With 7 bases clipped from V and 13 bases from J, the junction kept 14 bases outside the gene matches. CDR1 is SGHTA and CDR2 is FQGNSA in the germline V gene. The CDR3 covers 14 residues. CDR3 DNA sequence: TGTGCCAGCACCCAGACTAGCGGGGTAGGTGAGCCGTACTTC. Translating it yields CASTQTSGVGEPYF.

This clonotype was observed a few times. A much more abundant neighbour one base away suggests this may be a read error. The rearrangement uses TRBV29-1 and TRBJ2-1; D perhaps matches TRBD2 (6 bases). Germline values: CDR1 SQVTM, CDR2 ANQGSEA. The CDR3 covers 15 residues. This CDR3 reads CSVPTWDWKYNEQVF. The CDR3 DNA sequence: TGCAGCGTGCCAACATGGGACTGGAAATACAATGAGCAGGTCTTC.